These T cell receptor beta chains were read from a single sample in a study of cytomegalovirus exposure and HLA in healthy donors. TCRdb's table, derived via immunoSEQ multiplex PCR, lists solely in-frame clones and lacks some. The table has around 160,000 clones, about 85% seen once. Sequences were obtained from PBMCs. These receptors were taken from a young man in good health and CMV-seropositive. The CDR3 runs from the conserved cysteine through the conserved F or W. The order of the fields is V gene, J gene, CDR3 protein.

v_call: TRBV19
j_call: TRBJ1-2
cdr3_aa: CASSVLDNNYGYTF

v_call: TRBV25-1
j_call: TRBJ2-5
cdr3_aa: CASSNSDRAETQYF

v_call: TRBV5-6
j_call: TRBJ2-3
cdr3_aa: CASSGIGDRTTDTQYF

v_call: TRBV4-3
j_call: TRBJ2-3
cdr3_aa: CASSPSGGAGDTQYF

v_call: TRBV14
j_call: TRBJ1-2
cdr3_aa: CASSQVQGYYGYTF

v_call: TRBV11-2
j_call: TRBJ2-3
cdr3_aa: CASGTSGGVTDTQYF

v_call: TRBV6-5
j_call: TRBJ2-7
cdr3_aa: CASSYRLPEGEQYF

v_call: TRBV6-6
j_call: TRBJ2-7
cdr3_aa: CASSFGTSGVGQYF

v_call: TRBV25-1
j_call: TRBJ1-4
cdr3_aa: CASSEYQTGGYEKLFF

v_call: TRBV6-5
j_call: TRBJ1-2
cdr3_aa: CASSRTGGEGYTF

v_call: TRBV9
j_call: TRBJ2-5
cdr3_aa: CASSTTGQETQYF

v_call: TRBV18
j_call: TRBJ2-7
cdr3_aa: CASSPAGEGYEQYF

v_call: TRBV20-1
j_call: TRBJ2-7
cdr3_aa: CSVAGDYEQYF

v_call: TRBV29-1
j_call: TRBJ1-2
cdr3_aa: CSVGQGDYGYTF

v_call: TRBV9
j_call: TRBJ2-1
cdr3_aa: CASSVVGFWANEQFF

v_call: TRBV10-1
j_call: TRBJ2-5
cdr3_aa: CASSGGLAGMQETQYF

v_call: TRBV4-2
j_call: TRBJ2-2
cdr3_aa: CASSPGTAGGVTGELFF

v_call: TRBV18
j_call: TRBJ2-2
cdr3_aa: CASSPGGQVTGELFF

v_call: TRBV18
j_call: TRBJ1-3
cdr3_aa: CASSPQGYNTIYF

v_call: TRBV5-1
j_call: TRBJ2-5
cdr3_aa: CASKRGGLQETQYF

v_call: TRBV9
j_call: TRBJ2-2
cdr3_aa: CASSDRLNANTGELFF

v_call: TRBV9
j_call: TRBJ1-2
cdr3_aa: CASTRGTNYGYTF

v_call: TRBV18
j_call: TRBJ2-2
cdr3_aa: CASSPYRVGTGELFF

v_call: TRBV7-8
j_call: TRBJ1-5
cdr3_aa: CASTKNRGDQPQHF

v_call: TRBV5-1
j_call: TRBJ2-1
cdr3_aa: CASSLGSRGPSYNEQFF

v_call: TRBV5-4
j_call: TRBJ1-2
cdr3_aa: CASSNTDRGRGGYTF

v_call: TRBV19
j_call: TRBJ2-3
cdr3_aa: CAIGGLGTDTQYF

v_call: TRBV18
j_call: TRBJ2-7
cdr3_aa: CASSRRDREPPEQYF

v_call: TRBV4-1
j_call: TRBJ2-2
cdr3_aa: CASSQEWGGSGELFF

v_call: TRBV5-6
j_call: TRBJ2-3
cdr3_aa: CASSPGTGGAWDTQYF

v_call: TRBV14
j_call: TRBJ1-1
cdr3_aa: CASSQLGQGGNTEAFF

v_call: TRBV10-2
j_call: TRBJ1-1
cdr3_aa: CASSGQGTEAFF

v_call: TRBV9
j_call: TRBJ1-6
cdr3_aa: CASSLGTANNSPLHF

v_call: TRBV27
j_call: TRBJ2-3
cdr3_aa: CASSLTRLTDTQYF

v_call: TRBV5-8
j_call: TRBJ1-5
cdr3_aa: CASSWGEGIGNQPQHF

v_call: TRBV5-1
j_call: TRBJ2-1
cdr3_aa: CASSLSLAGTYNEQFF

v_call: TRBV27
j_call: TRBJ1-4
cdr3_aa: CASSSGLLNEKLFF

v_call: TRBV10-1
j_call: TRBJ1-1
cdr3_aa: CASSELVRGEAFF

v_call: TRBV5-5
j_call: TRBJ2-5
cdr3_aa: CASSLAEWETQYF

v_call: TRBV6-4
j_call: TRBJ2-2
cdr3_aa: CASSDSEGASGELFF

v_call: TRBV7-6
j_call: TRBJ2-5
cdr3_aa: CASSLLLVRETQYF

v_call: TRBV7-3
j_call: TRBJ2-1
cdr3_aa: CASSLLAGGYNEQFF

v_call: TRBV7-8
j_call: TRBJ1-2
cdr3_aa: CASSPGQMYGYTF

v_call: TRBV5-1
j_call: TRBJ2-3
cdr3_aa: CASSLDQDTQYF

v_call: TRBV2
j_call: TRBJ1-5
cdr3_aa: CASTEGPYSSQPQHF

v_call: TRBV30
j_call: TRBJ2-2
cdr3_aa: CAWSPRAGLPTNTGELFF

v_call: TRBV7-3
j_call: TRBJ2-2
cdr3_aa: CASSFSEPTGELFF

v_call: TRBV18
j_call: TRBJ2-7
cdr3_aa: CASSFEGASEQYF

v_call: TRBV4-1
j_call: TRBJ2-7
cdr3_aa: CASSQRGGYYEQYF